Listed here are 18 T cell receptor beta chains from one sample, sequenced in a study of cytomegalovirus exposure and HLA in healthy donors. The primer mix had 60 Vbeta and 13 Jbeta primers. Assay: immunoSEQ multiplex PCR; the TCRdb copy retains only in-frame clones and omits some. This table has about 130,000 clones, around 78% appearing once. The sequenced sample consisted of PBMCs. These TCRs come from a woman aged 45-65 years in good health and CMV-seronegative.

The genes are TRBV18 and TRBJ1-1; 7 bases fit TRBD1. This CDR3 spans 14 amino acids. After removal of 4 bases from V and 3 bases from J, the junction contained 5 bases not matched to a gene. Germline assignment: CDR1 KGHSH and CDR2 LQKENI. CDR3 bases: TGTGCCAGCTCACGGACAGGCCCTGACACTGAAGCTTTCTTT. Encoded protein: CASSRTGPDTEAFF. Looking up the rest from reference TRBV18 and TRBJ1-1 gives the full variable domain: NAGVMQNPRHLVRRRGQEARLRCSPMKGHSHVYWYRQLPEEGLKFMVYLQKENIIDESGMPKERFSAEFPKEGPSILRIQQVVRGDSAAYFCASSRTGPDTEAFFGQGTRLTVV.

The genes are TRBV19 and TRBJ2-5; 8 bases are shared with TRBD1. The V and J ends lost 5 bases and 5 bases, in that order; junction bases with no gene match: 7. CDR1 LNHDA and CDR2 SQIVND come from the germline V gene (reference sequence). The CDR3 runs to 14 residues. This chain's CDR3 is CASSLTGEQETQYF. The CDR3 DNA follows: TGTGCCAGTAGTTTGACAGGGGAGCAGGAGACCCAGTACTTC. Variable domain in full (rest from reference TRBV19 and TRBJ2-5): DGGITQSPKYLFRKEGQNVTLSCEQNLNHDAMYWYRQDPGQGLRLIYYSQIVNDFQKGDIAEGYSVSREKKESFPLTVTSAQKNPTAFYLCASSLTGEQETQYFGPGTRLLVL.

The CDR3 protein is CASSIGRNEQYF. The CDR3 region has the DNA TGTGCCAGTAGTATAGGGCGGAACGAGCAGTACTTC. The chain joins TRBV19 to TRBJ2-7; D ambiguous. CDR3 length: 12 residues. The germline CDR1 and CDR2 sequences are LNHDA and SQIVND (reference sequence). Trimming pared 1 base from V and 5 bases from J, leaving 6 bases between. The whole variable domain, remainder taken from reference TRBV19 and TRBJ2-7, is DGGITQSPKYLFRKEGQNVTLSCEQNLNHDAMYWYRQDPGQGLRLIYYSQIVNDFQKGDIAEGYSVSREKKESFPLTVTSAQKNPTAFYLCASSIGRNEQYFGPGTRLTVT.

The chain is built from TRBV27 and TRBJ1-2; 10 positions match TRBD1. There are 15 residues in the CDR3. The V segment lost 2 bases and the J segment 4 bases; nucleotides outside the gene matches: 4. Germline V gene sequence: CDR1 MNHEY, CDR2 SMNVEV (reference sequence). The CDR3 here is CASSLRDRGTYGYTF. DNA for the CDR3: TGTGCCAGCAGTTTACGGGACAGGGGTACCTATGGCTACACCTTC.

DNA for the CDR3: TGTGCCAGCAGCTTAGCTAGCGGGAGTCGGGGCAATGAGCAGTTCTTC. Its protein product is CASSLASGSRGNEQFF. The V call is TRBV5-6, the J call TRBJ2-1; 10 nucleotides line up with TRBD2. The CDR3 has 16 residues. The germline V gene has CDR1 SGHDT and CDR2 YYEEEE. V dropped 2 bases and J dropped 6; count of bases not matched to a gene: 8.

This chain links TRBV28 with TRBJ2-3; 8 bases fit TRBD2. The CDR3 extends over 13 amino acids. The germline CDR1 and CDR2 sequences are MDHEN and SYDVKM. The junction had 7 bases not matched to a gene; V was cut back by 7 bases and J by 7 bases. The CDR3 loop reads CASTGLEPHTQYF. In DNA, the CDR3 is TGTGCCAGCACGGGACTAGAACCCCATACGCAGTATTTT.

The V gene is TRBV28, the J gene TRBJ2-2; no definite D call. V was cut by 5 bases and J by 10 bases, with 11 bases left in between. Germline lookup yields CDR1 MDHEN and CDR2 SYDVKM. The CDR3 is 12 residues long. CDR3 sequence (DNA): TGTGCCAGCAGTCCGTATGGCCCGGAGCTGTTTTTT. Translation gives CASSPYGPELFF. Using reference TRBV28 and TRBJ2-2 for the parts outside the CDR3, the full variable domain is DVKVTQSSRYLVKRTGEKVFLECVQDMDHENMFWYRQDPGLGLRLIYFSYDVKMKEKGDIPEGYSVSREKKERFSLILESASTNQTSMYLCASSPYGPELFFGEGSRLTVL.

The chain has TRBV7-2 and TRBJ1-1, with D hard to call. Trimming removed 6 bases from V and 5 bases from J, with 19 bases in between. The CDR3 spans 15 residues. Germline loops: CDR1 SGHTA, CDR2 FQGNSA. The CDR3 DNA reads TGTGCCAGCAGACACCCAGGAGGGAAGAATACTGAAGCTTTCTTT. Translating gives CASRHPGGKNTEAFF.

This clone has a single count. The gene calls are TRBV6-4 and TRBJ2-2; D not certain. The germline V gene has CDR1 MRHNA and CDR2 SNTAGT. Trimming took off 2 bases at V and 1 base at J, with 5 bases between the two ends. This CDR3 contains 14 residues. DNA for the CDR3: TGTGCCAGCAGTGACCGCGTGAACACCGGGGAGCTGTTTTTT. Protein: CASSDRVNTGELFF.

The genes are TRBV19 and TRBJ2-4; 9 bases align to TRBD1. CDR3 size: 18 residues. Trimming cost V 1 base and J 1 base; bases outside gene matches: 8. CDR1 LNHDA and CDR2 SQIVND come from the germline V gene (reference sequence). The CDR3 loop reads CASSIGRRTGVAKNIQYF. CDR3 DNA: TGTGCCAGTAGTATAGGACGTAGGACAGGGGTGGCCAAAAACATTCAGTACTTC.

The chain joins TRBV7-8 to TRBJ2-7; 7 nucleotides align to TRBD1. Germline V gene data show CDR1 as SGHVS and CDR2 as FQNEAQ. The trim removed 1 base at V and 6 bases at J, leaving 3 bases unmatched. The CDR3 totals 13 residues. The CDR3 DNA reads TGTGCCAGCAGCTTAGTTGAGGGGGCCGAGCAGTACTTC. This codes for CASSLVEGAEQYF. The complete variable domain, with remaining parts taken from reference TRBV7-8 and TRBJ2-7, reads GAGVSQSPRYKVAKRGQDVALRCDPISGHVSLFWYQQALGQGPEFLTYFQNEAQLDKSGLPSDRFFAERPEGSVSTLKIQRTQQEDSAVYLCASSLVEGAEQYFGPGTRLTVT.

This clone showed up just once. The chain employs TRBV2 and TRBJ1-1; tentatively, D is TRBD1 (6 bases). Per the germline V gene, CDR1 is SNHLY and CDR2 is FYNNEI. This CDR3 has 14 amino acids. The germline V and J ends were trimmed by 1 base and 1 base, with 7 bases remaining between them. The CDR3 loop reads CASSEGTENTEAFF. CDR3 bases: TGTGCCAGCAGTGAAGGGACAGAGAACACTGAAGCTTTCTTT.

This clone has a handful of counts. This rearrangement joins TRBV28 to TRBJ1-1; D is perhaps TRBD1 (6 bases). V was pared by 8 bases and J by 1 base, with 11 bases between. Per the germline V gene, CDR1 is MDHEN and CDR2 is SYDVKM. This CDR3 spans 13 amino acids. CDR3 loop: CASLETGNTEAFF. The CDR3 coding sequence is TGTGCCAGCCTCGAGACAGGGAACACTGAAGCTTTCTTT.

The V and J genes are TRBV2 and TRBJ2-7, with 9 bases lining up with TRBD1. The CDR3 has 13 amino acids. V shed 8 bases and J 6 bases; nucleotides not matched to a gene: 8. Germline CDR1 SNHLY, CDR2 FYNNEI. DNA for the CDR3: TGTGCCAGCCTGCGCGGGACAGGGTCCGAGCAGTACTTC. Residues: CASLRGTGSEQYF.

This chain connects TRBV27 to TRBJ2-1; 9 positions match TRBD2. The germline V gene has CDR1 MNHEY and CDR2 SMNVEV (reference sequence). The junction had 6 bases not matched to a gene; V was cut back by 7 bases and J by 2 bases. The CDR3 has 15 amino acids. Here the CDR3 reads CASTLSGRTYNEQFF. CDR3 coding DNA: TGTGCCAGCACCCTTAGCGGGAGAACCTACAATGAGCAGTTCTTC.

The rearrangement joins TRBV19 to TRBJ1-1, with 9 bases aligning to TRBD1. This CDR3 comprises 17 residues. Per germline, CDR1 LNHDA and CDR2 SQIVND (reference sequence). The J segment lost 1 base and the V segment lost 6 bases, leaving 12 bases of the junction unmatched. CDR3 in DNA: TGTGCCAGTAGAGCCTCCGGGACAGGGAATAGGAACACTGAAGCTTTCTTT. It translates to CASRASGTGNRNTEAFF.

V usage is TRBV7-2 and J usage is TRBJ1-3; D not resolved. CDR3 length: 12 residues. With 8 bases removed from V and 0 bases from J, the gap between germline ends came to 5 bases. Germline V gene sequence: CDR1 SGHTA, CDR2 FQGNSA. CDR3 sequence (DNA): TGTGCCAGCTCTTACTCTGGAAACACCATATATTTT. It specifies CASSYSGNTIYF.

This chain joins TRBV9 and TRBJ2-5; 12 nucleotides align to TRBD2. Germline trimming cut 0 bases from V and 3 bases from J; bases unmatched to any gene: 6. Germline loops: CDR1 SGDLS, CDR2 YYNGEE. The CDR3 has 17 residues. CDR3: CASSVARLAGGKETQYF. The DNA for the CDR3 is TGTGCCAGCAGCGTAGCTAGGCTAGCGGGAGGGAAAGAGACCCAGTACTTC.